This T cell receptor (beta chain) was obtained from a study of cytomegalovirus exposure and HLA in healthy donors. In germline, CDR1 is MNHEY, CDR2 SVGAGI. V was trimmed by 0 bases and J by 3 bases, leaving 14 bases between them. There are 16 residues in the CDR3. As for this clone: Its antigen is undetermined.

Those who donated were healthy bone marrow donors. Study outcomes and limitations: There was a cluster of highly shared sequence variants that was likely a sequencing artifact.

13 Jbeta primers and 60 Vbeta primers were used for the PCR. As handled by the study authors: In a later analysis, some 80 million unique TCR beta chains included roughly 11 million shared by two or more donors. Profiled with immunoSEQ multiplex PCR; TCRdb holds only in-frame clones, not every one. V and J calls plus clone size are reproduced from that table; the DNA served to infer D and trimming. Of some 160,000 clones in the sample, about 64% are singletons; the top ten hold approximately 4.3%. This chain connects TRBV6-5 to TRBJ1-1; tentative D call: TRBD1 (5 bases). The clonotype originates from a man aged 60 to 69 in good health and CMV-seronegative. The specimen was PBMCs. CDR3: CASSYSLAGRDTEAFF. The CDR3 DNA sequence: TGTGCCAGCAGTTACTCCCTGGCAGGGAGGGACACTGAAGCTTTCTTT.